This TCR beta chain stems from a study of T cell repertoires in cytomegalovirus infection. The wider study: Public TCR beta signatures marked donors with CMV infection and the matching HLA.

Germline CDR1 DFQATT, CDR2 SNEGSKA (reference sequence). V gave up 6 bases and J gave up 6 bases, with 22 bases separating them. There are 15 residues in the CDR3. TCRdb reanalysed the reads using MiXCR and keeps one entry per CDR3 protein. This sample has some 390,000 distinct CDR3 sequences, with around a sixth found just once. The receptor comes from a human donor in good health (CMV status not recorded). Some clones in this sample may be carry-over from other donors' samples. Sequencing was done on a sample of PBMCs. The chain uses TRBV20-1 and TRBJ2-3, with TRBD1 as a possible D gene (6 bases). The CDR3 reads CSANAGGGPRDTQYF. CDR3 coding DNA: TGCAGTGCAAATGCTGGTGGGGGCCCCCGGGATACGCAGTATTTT.